Following are 27 T cell receptor beta chains from one sample sequenced in a study of control samples from healthy donors and cancer patients (dated by TCRdb to the early 2020s). Preparation of the library involved the immunoSEQ multiplex PCR assay. TCRdb took this table from immuneACCESS and kept in-frame rearrangements with V and J called. Such tables lack part of the clones; where checked against another copy, unresolved V genes explain under half of the gap, and the rest is unexplained. For this sample there are some 130,000 clones; around 90% appear just once. The ten biggest clones cover around 10% of the sample. Sequencing was carried out using blood. The receptors shown here come from a man younger than 45 in good health.

J is TRBJ1-2 and V is TRBV3-1 (or the pseudogene TRBV3-2); D unclear. The germline V and J ends were trimmed by 2 bases and 8 bases, with 15 bases remaining between them. CDR1 and CDR2 (germline): LGHDT, YNNKEL (reference sequence). There are 14 residues in the CDR3. For the CDR3, the DNA is TGTGCCAGCAGCCAACCGGGAACGACCCTAGGCTACACCTTC. It translates to CASSQPGTTLGYTF.

The chain links TRBV7-9 to TRBJ1-1, with D hard to call. Germline-derived CDR1 and CDR2 are SEHNR and FQNEAQ (reference sequence). The CDR3 totals 16 residues. V was trimmed by 1 base and J by 1 base, leaving 13 bases between them. The CDR3 reads CASSLVPPLKNTEAFF. The CDR3 nucleotides read TGTGCCAGCAGCTTAGTTCCCCCGTTAAAGAACACTGAAGCTTTCTTT. The complete variable domain, with remaining parts taken from reference TRBV7-9 and TRBJ1-1, reads DTGVSQNPRHKITKRGQNVTFRCDPISEHNRLYWYRQTLGQGPEFLTYFQNEAQLEKSRLLSDRFSAERPKGSFSTLEIQRTEQGDSAMYLCASSLVPPLKNTEAFFGQGTRLTVV.

The chain combines TRBV11-3 with TRBJ1-2, with a tentative D call TRBD1 (5 bases). From germline, CDR1 is SGHNT and CDR2 YENEEA. CDR3 size: 13 residues. Between the trimmed V and J ends, which lost 1 base and 3 bases, there was a span of 6 bases. The CDR3 is CASSLAGDYGYTF. CDR3 DNA: TGTGCCAGCAGCTTAGCGGGGGACTATGGCTACACCTTC.

This clone was detected a few times. The rearrangement links TRBV6-2 or TRBV6-3 to TRBJ2-7, with D perhaps given as TRBD1 or TRBD2 (6 bases each). There are 16 residues in the CDR3. Trimming cost V 6 bases and J 3 bases, with 21 bases left between them. The germline V gene encodes CDR1 MNHEY and CDR2 SVGEGT. CDR3 amino acids: CASSSKGDRRDYEQYF. Written as DNA, the CDR3 is TGTGCCAGCAGCTCAAAGGGTGACAGGAGGGACTACGAGCAGTACTTC.

V usage is TRBV6-6 and J usage is TRBJ1-4, with D possibly matching TRBD1 (5 bases). Germline V gene sequence: CDR1 MNHNY, CDR2 SVGAGI (reference sequence). V was pared by 2 bases and J by 7 bases, with 11 bases between. This CDR3 spans 14 amino acids. The CDR3 spells CASSYGRDGEKLFF. CDR3 DNA sequence: TGTGCCAGCAGTTACGGAAGGGACGGTGAAAAACTGTTTTTT.

The chain employs TRBV7-3 and TRBJ2-3; D uncertain. The CDR3 has 12 amino acids. Germline values: CDR1 SGHTA, CDR2 FQGTGA. Trimming stripped 5 bases from V and 0 bases from J, with 3 bases between. CDR3 nucleotides: TGTGCCAGCAGCACTAGCACAGATACGCAGTATTTT. Translated: CASSTSTDTQYF.

The chain has TRBV6-1 and TRBJ1-2, with D tentatively TRBD1 (5 bases). The CDR3 contains 13 residues. Germline CDR1 and CDR2: MNHNS and SASEGT. V gave up 1 base and J gave up 4 bases, with 7 bases separating them. The CDR3 is CASSEVGGYGYTF. For the CDR3, the DNA is TGTGCCAGCAGTGAAGTCGGGGGCTATGGCTACACCTTC.

V gene TRBV2 combines with J gene TRBJ1-4, with 8 bases identical to TRBD1. The CDR3 runs to 14 residues. The germline gives CDR1 SNHLY, CDR2 FYNNEI. Trimming took 6 bases from V and 7 from J; bases not matched to a gene: 7. DNA of the CDR3: TGTGCCAGCAGAGAGGACAGGGTCCGTGAAAAACTGTTTTTT. Amino acid sequence: CASREDRVREKLFF.

V usage is TRBV29-1 and J usage is TRBJ1-4, with TRBD1 matching over 8 bases. V trimming: 5 bases; J trimming: 8 bases; junction bases outside the gene matches: 4. Per germline, CDR1 SQVTM and CDR2 ANQGSEA. The CDR3 runs 12 residues. Here the CDR3 reads CSVLTGDEKLFF. In DNA, the CDR3 is TGCAGCGTTCTGACAGGGGACGAAAAACTGTTTTTT.

This chain links TRBV7-2 with TRBJ1-5; D possibly corresponds to TRBD1 (5 bases). Germline CDR1 is SGHTA and CDR2 is FQGNSA. V was clipped by 3 bases and J by 4 bases, with 13 bases between them. The CDR3 covers 15 residues. CDR3 DNA: TGTGCCAGCAGCTTCGTGGGCCAGGGAAATCAGCCCCAGCATTTT. It encodes CASSFVGQGNQPQHF.

Details on this clone: Additional DNA sequences in this sample encode the identical CDR3. The chain couples TRBV18 to TRBJ2-3; TRBD1 agrees at 7 bases. Germline CDR1 and CDR2: KGHSH and LQKENI. The trim removed 3 bases at V and 4 bases at J, leaving 7 bases unmatched. The CDR3 sequence is 15 residues long. CDR3 protein: CASSPDRARADTQYF. In DNA, the CDR3 is TGTGCCAGCTCACCCGACAGGGCGCGGGCAGATACGCAGTATTTT.

The chain carries TRBV19 and TRBJ2-7; a weak D match, TRBD2 (6 bases). The V end lost 3 bases, the J end lost 4 bases, and 7 bases lay between the germline ends. The length of the CDR3 is 12 residues. Germline values: CDR1 LNHDA, CDR2 SQIVND (reference sequence). The CDR3 DNA sequence: TGTGCCAGTAGTATGGGGGGATACGAGCAGTACTTC. The encoded protein is CASSMGGYEQYF.

This sequence joins TRBV7-9 and TRBJ2-1; 13 bases line up with TRBD2. V lost 2 bases to trimming and J lost 5 bases; unmatched junction nucleotides: 9. Germline loops: CDR1 SEHNR, CDR2 FQNEAQ (reference sequence). The CDR3 extends over 18 amino acids. In nucleotides, the CDR3 is TGTGCCAGCAGCTTAAGAGGACTAGCGGGAGTGGGGCACAATGAGCAGTTCTTC. Translated: CASSLRGLAGVGHNEQFF.

This CDR3 reads CAISERDRDNEQFF. The DNA of the CDR3 is TGTGCCATCAGTGAGAGGGACAGAGACAATGAGCAGTTCTTC. The J gene is TRBJ2-1, the V gene TRBV10-3; 7 bases are a match to TRBD1. This CDR3 comprises 14 residues. Germline CDR1 is ENHRY and CDR2 is SYGVKD. The ends lost 2 bases at V and 5 bases at J; junction bases unmatched: 3.

This sequence joins TRBV7-9 and TRBJ1-2; the D gene is possibly TRBD1 (5 bases). This CDR3 has 18 amino acids. CDR1 and CDR2 from the germline V gene are SEHNR and FQNEAQ (reference sequence). V was shortened by 7 bases and J by 4 bases, with 28 bases between the two germline ends. CDR3 protein: CASTPFIRGGGEPYGYTF. The CDR3 nucleotides are TGTGCCAGCACCCCTTTTATACGGGGCGGGGGAGAGCCCTATGGCTACACCTTC. The entire variable domain, with the rest obtained from reference TRBV7-9 and TRBJ1-2, is as follows: DTGVSQNPRHKITKRGQNVTFRCDPISEHNRLYWYRQTLGQGPEFLTYFQNEAQLEKSRLLSDRFSAERPKGSFSTLEIQRTEQGDSAMYLCASTPFIRGGGEPYGYTFGSGTRLTVV.

The V and J genes are TRBV7-2 and TRBJ2-3; the D gene is possibly TRBD2 (6 bases). The CDR3 loop spans 15 amino acids. The germline V and J ends were trimmed by 5 bases and 0 bases, with 12 bases remaining between them. From germline, CDR1 is SGHTA and CDR2 FQGNSA. DNA of the CDR3: TGTGCCAGCAGCCCAGACGGAGGGAGCACAGATACGCAGTATTTT. It specifies CASSPDGGSTDTQYF.

V usage is TRBV5-1 and J usage is TRBJ2-1; 7 bases fit TRBD1. This CDR3 is built from 13 residues. V lost 4 bases, J lost 5 bases, and 3 bases stayed unmatched. The V gene's germline CDR1 is SGHRS and CDR2 YFSETQ. CDR3 protein: CASSLGQDNEQFF. The CDR3 nucleotides read TGCGCCAGCAGCCTCGGACAGGACAATGAGCAGTTCTTC.

V usage is TRBV27 and J usage is TRBJ1-2; a possible D gene is TRBD1 (6 bases). V was pared by 1 base and J by 6 bases, with 21 bases between. Per germline, CDR1 MNHEY and CDR2 SMNVEV (reference sequence). The CDR3 loop spans 17 amino acids. The CDR3: CASSLWAQGSFAHGYTF. The CDR3 DNA reads as TGTGCCAGCAGTTTATGGGCTCAGGGGAGCTTTGCCCATGGCTACACCTTC.

The chain uses TRBV7-2 and TRBJ2-1; D perhaps matches TRBD2 (6 bases). Germline values: CDR1 SGHTA, CDR2 FQGNSA. The CDR3 extends over 14 amino acids. V was cut by 6 bases and J by 4 bases, with 13 bases left in between. CDR3 DNA sequence: TGTGCCAGCAGTCACGGGCGGGGATACAATGAGCAGTTCTTC. Translating it yields CASSHGRGYNEQFF.

The genes are TRBV4-2 and TRBJ2-2; unclear D gene. This CDR3 is built from 11 residues. Germline values: CDR1 LGHNA, CDR2 YNFKEQ. V was cut by 6 bases and J by 7 bases, with 6 bases left in between. CDR3 residues: CASRWGGELFF. CDR3 DNA: TGTGCCAGCAGGTGGGGCGGGGAGCTGTTTTTT.

This chain connects TRBV9 to TRBJ1-4; possible D gene TRBD1, 5 bases. The CDR3 consists of 15 residues. In germline, CDR1 is SGDLS, CDR2 YYNGEE. V was clipped by 0 bases and J by 3 bases, with 9 bases between them. Here the CDR3 DNA reads TGTGCCAGCAGCGTAGCGGTGACAGCTAATGAAAAACTGTTTTTT. Its translation: CASSVAVTANEKLFF.

The J gene is TRBJ2-3, the V gene TRBV7-3; the D gene is possibly TRBD2 (5 bases). Germline V lookup: CDR1 SGHTA, CDR2 FQGTGA. With 5 bases removed from V and 2 bases from J, the gap between germline ends came to 11 bases. CDR3 length equals 14 residues. The CDR3 protein is CASSVGGLTDTQYF. CDR3 coding DNA: TGTGCCAGCAGCGTAGGAGGACTCACAGATACGCAGTATTTT. Full variable domain (outside the CDR3, taken from reference TRBV7-3 and TRBJ2-3): GAGVSQTPSNKVTEKGKYVELRCDPISGHTALYWYRQSLGQGPEFLIYFQGTGAADDSGLPNDRFFAVRPEGSVSTLKIQRTERGDSAVYLCASSVGGLTDTQYFGPGTRLTVL.

CDR3 DNA: TGTGCCAGCACCCCCCCAGTGGGTGGCACAGATACGCAGTATTTT. It encodes CASTPPVGGTDTQYF. This chain joins TRBV28 and TRBJ2-3, with unresolved D. CDR1 MDHEN and CDR2 SYDVKM come from the germline V gene. The V end lost 7 bases, the J end lost 1 base, and 15 bases lay between the germline ends. The CDR3 runs 15 residues.

The V and J genes are TRBV7-9 and TRBJ2-7; maybe TRBD1 (6 bases). CDR1 and CDR2 from the germline V gene are SEHNR and FQNEAQ (reference sequence). This CDR3 comprises 14 residues. V was cut by 1 base and J by 2 bases, with 9 bases left in between. The CDR3 bases are TGTGCCAGCAGCTTAGTGGCAGGGGCCTACGAGCAGTACTTC. Protein: CASSLVAGAYEQYF.

The rearrangement uses TRBV30 and TRBJ2-5; D may be TRBD2 (7 bases). From germline, CDR1 is GTSNPN and CDR2 SVGIG (reference sequence). The V and J ends lost 5 bases and 3 bases respectively, with 16 bases between them. The CDR3 runs 14 residues. The CDR3 spells CAWWGGLPEETQYF. The CDR3 DNA sequence: TGTGCCTGGTGGGGGGGCCTCCCCGAAGAGACCCAGTACTTC.

This sequence joins TRBV5-5 and TRBJ2-5, with D unresolved. Germline V gene lookup returns CDR1 SGHKS and CDR2 YYEKEE (reference sequence). Trimming stripped 2 bases from V and 2 bases from J, with 7 bases between. This CDR3 comprises 13 residues. CDR3 DNA sequence: TGTGCCAGCAGCTTAAGGTGGCAAGAGACCCAGTACTTC. Translation: CASSLRWQETQYF.

The V gene is TRBV14, the J gene TRBJ1-1, with a weak D call TRBD1 (6 bases). The CDR3 runs to 11 residues. Germline CDR1 reads SGHDN; CDR2 reads FVKESK. V dropped 1 base and J dropped 11 bases, with 8 bases sitting between them. CDR3: CASSQGGGAFF. CDR3 coding DNA: TGTGCCAGCAGCCAAGGAGGGGGTGCTTTCTTT.